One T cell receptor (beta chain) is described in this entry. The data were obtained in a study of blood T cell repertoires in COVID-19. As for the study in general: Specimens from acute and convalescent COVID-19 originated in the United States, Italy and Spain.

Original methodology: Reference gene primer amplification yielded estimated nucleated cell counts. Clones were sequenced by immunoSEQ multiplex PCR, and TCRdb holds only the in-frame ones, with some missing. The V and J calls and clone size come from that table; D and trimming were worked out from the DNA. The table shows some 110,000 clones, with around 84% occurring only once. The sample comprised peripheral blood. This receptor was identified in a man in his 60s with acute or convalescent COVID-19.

CDR3 loop: CASSLVYAGGSYEQYF. The CDR3, as DNA: TGTGCCAGCAGCTTAGTGTATGCAGGGGGCTCCTACGAGCAGTACTTC. V and J are TRBV7-9 and TRBJ2-7; TRBD1 matches at 7 bases. Germline lookup yields CDR1 SEHNR and CDR2 FQNEAQ (reference sequence). V dropped 1 base and J dropped 0; count of bases not matched to a gene: 6. This CDR3 contains 16 residues.